The clone carrying this T cell receptor beta chain was seen ten or more times. The antigen is unknown. Trimming left V 5 bases short and J 4 bases short, with 12 bases between. Germline lookup yields CDR1 SGHTA and CDR2 FQGTGA. This CDR3 has 13 residues. The data originate from a study of CD8 T cells in ankylosing spondylitis. Whole-study results and caveats: The study looked at matched synovial fluid samples from ankylosing spondylitis patients. Disease-linked clones were reported to be significantly enriched there. Those disease-linked clones were CD8+; they were also relatively rare in peripheral blood.

Each TCR beta library was made by quantitative 5'-RACE that incorporated molecular barcodes. TCRdb used MiXCR to reprocess the 5' RACE reads, holding one entry per CDR3 protein. Altogether around 130,000 distinct CDR3 sequences are present, over 6% being singletons, with the ten largest covering roughly an eighth. This clonotype originated in a male donor with ankylosing spondylitis or in good health (not recorded which). The specimen was blood, either unsorted or a sorted T cell fraction (not recorded which). This sequence joins TRBV7-3 and TRBJ2-7; D call uncertain. DNA of the CDR3: TGTGCCAGCAGCCAGAATATGGGTTACGAGCAGTACTTC. Its translation: CASSQNMGYEQYF.